This is a list of T cell receptor beta chains from one sample in a study of patients and donors after allogeneic stem cell transplantation. One entry per CDR3 protein results from TCRdb running MiXCR on the RT-PCR reads. Of about 410,000 distinct CDR3 sequences in the sample, under 20% were seen once. Sequenced sample: blood, either unsorted or a sorted T cell fraction (not recorded which). The source is a human donor who was either an allogeneic HSCT recipient or a stem cell or donor lymphocyte infusion donor (not recorded which). It is not recorded whose cells these are; they may come from a transplant donor. Each CDR3 is given with its conserved first and last residue. D genes are given only for firm matches. The listing skips clone size in some rows; elsewhere it reads once, few, many or a size class.

few | TRBJ2-1 | TRBD2 | TRBV11-1 | CASSSGLAGGGRSYNEQFF | TGTGCCAGCAGCTCGGGACTAGCGGGGGGCGGAAGGTCCTACAATGAGCAGTTCTTC
NA | TRBJ1-1 | NA | TRBV18 | CASSDVLNTEAFF | TGTGCCAGCTCTGACGTACTCAACACTGAAGCTTTCTTT
few | TRBJ2-7 | NA | TRBV7-3 | CASSLNAGYEQYF | TGTGCCAGCAGTCTCAATGCTGGGTACGAGCAGTACTTC
few | TRBJ1-1 | NA | TRBV10-3 | CAINNRENTEAFF | TGTGCCATCAATAACAGGGAGAACACTGAAGCTTTCTTT
NA | TRBJ1-4 | NA | TRBV9 | CASSVNYGQNNEKLFF | TGTGCCAGCAGCGTAAACTATGGACAGAATAATGAAAAACTGTTTTTT
NA | TRBJ2-7 | NA | TRBV20-1 | CSAREAGLSYEQYF | TGCAGTGCTAGAGAAGCGGGCCTCTCCTACGAGCAGTACTTC
NA | TRBJ2-2 | NA | TRBV7-9 | CASSPTTAAAGELFF | TGTGCCAGCAGCCCAACGACCGCAGCCGCCGGGGAGCTGTTTTTT
few | TRBJ2-1 | TRBD1 | TRBV4-1 | CASSQLTGPYNEQFF | TGCGCCAGCAGCCAACTGACAGGGCCCTACAATGAGCAGTTCTTC
NA | TRBJ2-5 | NA | TRBV29-1 | CSVEMGRGRQETQYF | TGCAGCGTTGAAATGGGTCGGGGAAGGCAAGAGACCCAGTACTTC
few | TRBJ1-4 | NA | TRBV12-3/TRBV12-4 | CASSLGAALADEKLFF | TGTGCCAGCAGTTTAGGGGCGGCCTTGGCGGATGAAAAACTGTTTTTT
NA | TRBJ2-7 | NA | TRBV6-1 | CASSEGSGTPSYGQYF | TGTGCCAGCAGTGAAGGGTCCGGGACCCCCTCCTACGGGCAGTACTTC
NA | TRBJ2-7 | NA | TRBV4-1 | CASSQDPSGTPYEQYF | TGCGCCAGCAGCCAAGATCCCTCAGGGACCCCCTACGAGCAGTACTTC
few | TRBJ1-1 | NA | TRBV9 | CASSVEVWNTEAFF | TGTGCCAGCAGCGTAGAAGTGTGGAACACTGAAGCTTTCTTT
NA | TRBJ2-1 | TRBD1 | TRBV3-1 | CASSQRSGTANNEQFF | TGTGCCAGCAGCCAAAGGTCCGGGACAGCAAACAATGAGCAGTTCTTC
NA | TRBJ2-1 | NA | TRBV7-3 | CASSSPPGVEQFF | TGTGCCAGCAGCTCCCCCCCGGGAGTTGAGCAGTTCTTC
NA | TRBJ2-5 | TRBD1 | TRBV5-5 | CASSFGPGQGETQYF | TGTGCCAGCAGCTTTGGACCCGGACAGGGTGAGACCCAGTACTTC
NA | TRBJ2-2 | NA | TRBV12-3/TRBV12-4 | CASSLSSGFGELFF | TGTGCCAGCAGTTTATCCTCAGGGTTCGGGGAGCTGTTTTTT
NA | TRBJ1-1 | NA | TRBV4-1 | CASSQDEWRYTEAFF | TGCGCCAGCAGCCAAGATGAGTGGAGGTACACTGAAGCTTTCTTT
NA | TRBJ2-7 | TRBD2 | TRBV9 | CASSSGAGGAEQYF | TGTGCCAGCAGCAGTGGGGCGGGAGGGGCCGAGCAGTACTTC
few | TRBJ1-5 | NA | TRBV20-1 | CSALGDSNQPQHF | TGCAGTGCCCTAGGGGACAGCAATCAGCCCCAGCATTTT
NA | TRBJ2-3 | NA | TRBV11-2 | CASSRDEKGLDTQYF | TGTGCCAGCAGCCGAGATGAAAAGGGGTTAGATACGCAGTATTTT
NA | TRBJ2-7 | NA | TRBV7-3 | CASSHPGREQYF | TGTGCCAGCAGCCATCCAGGGCGCGAGCAGTACTTC
NA | TRBJ2-7 | NA | TRBV6-4 | CASRRQVLRISDYEQYF | TGTGCCAGCAGACGACAGGTTCTTAGGATATCGGACTACGAGCAGTACTTC
few | TRBJ1-1 | NA | TRBV16 | CASSQSNLPHLNTEAFF | TGTGCCAGCAGCCAATCTAATCTCCCCCACCTGAACACTGAAGCTTTCTTT
NA | TRBJ1-1 | NA | TRBV29-1 | CSVVGGVYTEAFF | TGCAGCGTTGTTGGCGGAGTTTACACTGAAGCTTTCTTT
NA | TRBJ2-2 | NA | TRBV7-9 | CASSPPGTNTGELFF | TGTGCCAGCAGCCCCCCAGGGACGAACACCGGGGAGCTGTTTTTT
NA | TRBJ1-6 | TRBD1 | TRBV4-3 | CASSLGQGASPLHF | TGCGCCAGCAGCCTTGGACAGGGGGCTTCACCCCTCCACTTT
NA | TRBJ1-1 | NA | TRBV6-5 | CASSYSPTTGSTEAFF | TGTGCCAGCAGTTACTCTCCAACTACAGGGTCCACTGAAGCTTTCTTT
NA | TRBJ2-1 | NA | TRBV18 | CASSPPETRGYNEQFF | TGTGCCAGCTCACCACCGGAGACTAGGGGATACAATGAGCAGTTCTTC
few | TRBJ1-5 | NA | TRBV12-3/TRBV12-4 | CASSLGWWGSGDQPQHF | TGTGCCAGCAGTTTAGGGTGGTGGGGAAGTGGTGATCAGCCCCAGCATTTT
NA | TRBJ2-5 | TRBD2 | TRBV19 | CASRTSGTLPQYF | TGTGCCTCCAGGACTAGCGGGACCTTACCCCAGTACTTC
many | TRBJ2-7 | TRBD1 | TRBV7-6 | CASSSQPGQGYEQYF | TGTGCCAGCAGCTCCCAACCGGGACAGGGCTACGAGCAGTACTTC
few | TRBJ2-7 | NA | TRBV3-1 | CASSQDGTYEQYF | TGTGCCAGCAGCCAAGACGGCACCTACGAGCAGTACTTC
few | TRBJ2-1 | NA | TRBV5-1 | CASKTQGRNEQFF | TGCGCCAGCAAGACACAGGGGAGGAATGAGCAGTTCTTC
few | TRBJ2-3 | NA | TRBV7-2 | CASSFQRGSRYPDTQYF | TGTGCCAGCAGCTTCCAAAGGGGGTCCAGATACCCAGATACGCAGTATTTT
NA | TRBJ1-1 | TRBD1 | TRBV4-2 | CASSPGQGVEAFF | TGTGCCAGCAGCCCGGGACAGGGGGTCGAAGCTTTCTTT
NA | TRBJ2-2 | NA | TRBV9 | CASSPRGPKGTGELFF | TGTGCCAGTTCCCCCCGGGGGCCCAAGGGCACCGGGGAGCTGTTTTTT
NA | TRBJ2-2 | TRBD2 | TRBV14 | CASSRLSAGVNTGELFF | TGTGCCAGCAGCCGATTATCCGCGGGGGTAAACACCGGGGAGCTGTTTTTT
few | TRBJ1-5 | NA | TRBV7-2 | CASSLAPTLSNQPQHF | TGTGCCAGCAGCTTAGCGCCGACACTTAGCAATCAGCCCCAGCATTTT
NA | TRBJ2-1 | NA | TRBV6-2/TRBV6-3 | CASSYYRPYNEQFF | TGTGCCAGCAGTTACTATCGGCCCTACAATGAGCAGTTCTTC
NA | TRBJ1-6 | NA | TRBV7-9 | CASTLRDSLSSPLHF | TGTGCCAGCACCCTCCGGGACTCCCTAAGTTCACCCCTCCACTTT
many | TRBJ2-7 | TRBD2 | TRBV9 | CASSVGVAGVAEQYF | TGTGCCAGCAGCGTAGGGGTAGCGGGAGTAGCCGAGCAGTACTTC
few | TRBJ1-1 | NA | TRBV12-3/TRBV12-4 | CASSLWRTARRMNTEAFF | TGTGCCAGCAGTTTATGGAGGACAGCACGTCGGATGAACACTGAAGCTTTCTTT
NA | TRBJ2-7 | NA | TRBV12-3/TRBV12-4 | CASSLFGVSSYEQYF | TGTGCCAGCAGTTTGTTTGGGGTAAGCTCCTACGAGCAGTACTTC
NA | TRBJ1-6 | NA | TRBV27 | CASSFVGDNSPLHF | TGTGCCAGCAGCTTTGTTGGCGATAATTCACCCCTCCACTTT
NA | TRBJ1-5 | TRBD1 | TRBV24-1 | CATSDPGTENQPQHF | TGTGCCACCAGTGACCCTGGGACAGAGAATCAGCCCCAGCATTTT
few | TRBJ1-1 | NA | TRBV29-1 | CSVDDRGAFF | TGCAGCGTTGACGACAGAGGGGCTTTCTTT
NA | TRBJ2-1 | TRBD2 | TRBV5-1 | CASSLSGNPYNEQFF | TGCGCCAGCAGCCTTAGCGGGAACCCCTACAATGAGCAGTTCTTC
NA | TRBJ2-5 | TRBD1 | TRBV19 | CASSISDRGRETQYF | TGTGCCAGTAGTATTTCGGACAGGGGGCGAGAGACCCAGTACTTC
NA | TRBJ2-5 | NA | TRBV5-6 | CASSPGPRGETQYF | TGTGCCAGCAGCCCCGGGCCGAGGGGAGAGACCCAGTACTTC
few | TRBJ1-1 | TRBD1 | TRBV12-3/TRBV12-4 | CASSSVPGQGVPF | TGTGCCAGCAGTTCAGTTCCGGGACAGGGGGTTCCCTTT
NA | TRBJ2-1 | NA | TRBV27 | CASSSRERRFNEQFF | TGTGCCAGCAGTTCCCGGGAGAGGCGTTTTAATGAGCAGTTCTTC
few | TRBJ2-2 | TRBD2 | TRBV11-2 | CASRHRLATKTNTGELFF | TGTGCCAGCAGACACAGACTAGCTACCAAAACGAACACCGGGGAGCTGTTTTTT
NA | TRBJ1-2 | NA | TRBV4-3 | CASSQDSALPYGYTF | TGCGCCAGCAGCCAAGATTCAGCACTACCCTATGGCTACACCTTC